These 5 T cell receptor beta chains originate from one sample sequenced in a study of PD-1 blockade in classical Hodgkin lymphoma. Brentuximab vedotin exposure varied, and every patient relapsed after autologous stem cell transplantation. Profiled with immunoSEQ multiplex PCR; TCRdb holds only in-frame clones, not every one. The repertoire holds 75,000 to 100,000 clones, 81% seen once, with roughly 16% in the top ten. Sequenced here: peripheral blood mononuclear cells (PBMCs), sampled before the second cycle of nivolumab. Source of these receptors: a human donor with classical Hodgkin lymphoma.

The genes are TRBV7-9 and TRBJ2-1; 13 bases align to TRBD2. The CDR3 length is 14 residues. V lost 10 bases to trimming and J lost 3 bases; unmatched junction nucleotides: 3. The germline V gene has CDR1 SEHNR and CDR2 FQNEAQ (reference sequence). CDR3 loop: CATWTSGSYNEQFF. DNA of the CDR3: TGTGCCACCTGGACTAGCGGGAGCTACAATGAGCAGTTCTTC.

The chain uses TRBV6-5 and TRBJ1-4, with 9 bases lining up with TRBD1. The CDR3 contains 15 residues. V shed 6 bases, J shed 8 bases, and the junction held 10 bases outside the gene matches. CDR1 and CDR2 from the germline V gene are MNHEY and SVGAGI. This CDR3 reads CASRPGTGPREKLFF. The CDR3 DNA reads TGTGCCAGCAGACCCGGGACAGGGCCTCGGGAAAAACTGTTTTTT.

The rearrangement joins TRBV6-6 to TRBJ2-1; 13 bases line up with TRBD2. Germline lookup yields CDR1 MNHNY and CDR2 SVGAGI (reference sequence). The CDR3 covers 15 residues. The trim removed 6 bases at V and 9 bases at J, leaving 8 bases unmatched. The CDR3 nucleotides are TGTGCCAGCAGCCAATGGACTAGCGGGAGCAGTGAGCAGTTCTTC. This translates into CASSQWTSGSSEQFF.

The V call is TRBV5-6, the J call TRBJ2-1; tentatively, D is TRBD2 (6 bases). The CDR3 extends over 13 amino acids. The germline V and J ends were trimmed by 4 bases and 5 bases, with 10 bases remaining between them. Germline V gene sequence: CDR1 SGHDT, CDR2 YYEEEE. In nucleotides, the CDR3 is TGTGCCAGCAGCGGAGGGCTTAACAATGAGCAGTTCTTC. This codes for CASSGGLNNEQFF.

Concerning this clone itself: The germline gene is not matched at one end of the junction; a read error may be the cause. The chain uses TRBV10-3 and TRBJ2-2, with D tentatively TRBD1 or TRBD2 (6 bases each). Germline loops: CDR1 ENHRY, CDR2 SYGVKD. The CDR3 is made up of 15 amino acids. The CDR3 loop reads CAIRGGPPNTGELFF. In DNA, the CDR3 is TGTGCCATCAGGGGGGGCCCGCCGAACACCGGGGAGCTATTTTTT.